This T cell receptor beta chain was captured in a study of Graves' ophthalmopathy and Graves' hyperthyroidism. Study-wide background: The authors defined stable hyperthyroidism as no ophthalmopathy within 18 months of follow-up.

Study findings and constraints: Forecasting of ophthalmopathy progression by the model achieved nearly 71% sensitivity and approximately 72% specificity.

The study recruited hyperthyroidism patients aged 18 to 65 who were newly diagnosed, under 2 months' duration. Diagnoses were established from clinical symptoms, serum thyroxine, TRAb, thyroid ultrasound and orbital computed tomography. CDR3 length: 15 residues. RNA transcripts yielded amplified TCR beta CDR3 regions. The authors performed first-round RT-PCR with HTBI primers and then a second-round multiplex PCR. TCRdb used MiXCR to reprocess the multiplex PCR reads, holding one entry per CDR3 protein. This table has more than 1,000,000 distinct CDR3 sequences, 35% to 45% appearing once. On this clonotype itself: Its target is not known. This could be a read error, since a much larger clone is one nucleotide away.

Input material: peripheral blood or thyroid tissue (not recorded which). The TCR was taken from an adult man with Graves' hyperthyroidism. The V call is TRBV12-3 or TRBV12-4, the J call TRBJ1-2, with TRBD1 identical over 7 bases. The CDR3 loop reads CASRVQQGLNYGYPF. In DNA form, the CDR3 reads TGTGCCAGCAGGGTGCAACAGGGGTTAAACTATGGCTACCCCTTC.